The clone carrying this T cell receptor beta chain was counted a single time. What it binds is not known. This entry belongs to a study of shared clonotypes between healthy human individuals. CD45RO-negative, CCR7-positively selected cells formed the naive CD8 fraction, excluding terminally differentiated effector memory CD45RA+ cells. Study-level results: It was observed that approximately 5% of naive CD4 clonotypes were shared across several donors. Relative to memory subsets, naive subsets generally showed larger estimated richness. Having only a few donors restricted how much genetic and exposure-history diversity was captured.

How the authors handled the data: Filtering differed since immunoSEQ provided only junctions, with no quality scores. Assay: immunoSEQ multiplex PCR; the TCRdb copy retains only in-frame clones and omits some. The V and J calls and clone size were taken over from that table, and D and trimming were inferred from the DNA. The sample holds about 680,000 clones, about 92% seen once. V trimming: 5 bases; J trimming: 0 bases; junction bases outside the gene matches: 7. CDR1 is SGHVS, CDR2 FNYEAQ, per germline. The CDR3 consists of 15 residues. The clonotype originates from a man younger than 45 in good health. The V call is TRBV7-6, the J call TRBJ2-7; 7 positions match TRBD1. The sequenced material came from naive CD8+ T cells sorted from blood. The CDR3 reads CASSGRQGSSYEQYF. CDR3 DNA sequence: TGTGCCAGCAGCGGGCGACAGGGTAGCTCCTACGAGCAGTACTTC.